A single sample is the source of the 26 T cell receptor beta chains below, sequenced in a study of T-cell memory formation after mild COVID-19. One entry per CDR3 protein results from TCRdb running MiXCR on the 5' RACE reads. The profile covers about 13,000 distinct CDR3 sequences, with around 16% appearing a single time and 50% to 75% taken by the ten largest. The sample consisted of PBMCs or a T cell subset sorted from them (not recorded which). Receptors originate from a man aged 18-30 years who had mild COVID-19 (a few samples of this study predate the infection). Cell type and time point are not known.

This chain connects TRBV14 to TRBJ2-7, with 7 positions matching TRBD1. Germline CDR1 reads SGHDN; CDR2 reads FVKESK. This CDR3 comprises 14 residues. V lost 3 bases and J lost 5; bases outside the gene matches: 7. The CDR3: CASSQRQGGDEQYV. The CDR3 coding sequence is TGTGCCAGCAGCCAGAGACAGGGTGGCGACGAGCAGTACGTC.

This clonotype was detected ten times or more. The chain couples TRBV19 to TRBJ2-7, with D perhaps matching TRBD1 (6 bases). Germline V CDR1 and CDR2: LNHDA, SQIVND (reference sequence). The V end was cut by 4 bases, the J end by 1 base, with 14 bases between. CDR3 length: 15 residues. The CDR3 region is CASSSRTVISYEQYV. The CDR3 bases are TGTGCCAGTAGTAGCCGGACAGTGATTTCCTACGAGCAGTACGTC.

This clonotype was seen ten or more times. This sequence joins TRBV6-6 and TRBJ2-1; perhaps TRBD2 as D (6 bases). This CDR3 region has 15 residues. Trimming took off 5 bases at V and 4 bases at J, with 15 bases between the two ends. The germline CDR1 and CDR2 sequences are MNHNY and SVGAGI (reference sequence). In nucleotides, the CDR3 is TGTGCCAGCAGTGGCGGGGACGGAGCGTACAATGAGCAGTTCTTC. Its translation is CASSGGDGAYNEQFF.

In its sample, this clonotype was seen many times. The chain carries TRBV7-9 and TRBJ2-7; 9 bases are shared with TRBD1. Germline CDR1 reads SEHNR; CDR2 reads FQNEAQ (reference sequence). The J segment lost 12 bases and the V segment lost 5 bases, leaving 8 bases of the junction unmatched. There are 12 residues in the CDR3. CDR3 nucleotides: TGTGCCAGCAGCCCAATCGGGACAGGGCCGTACGTC. Protein sequence: CASSPIGTGPYV.

The J gene is TRBJ2-7, the V gene TRBV20-1, with unresolved D. The CDR3 runs to 11 residues. The V end lost 2 bases, the J end lost 2 bases, and 4 bases lay between the germline ends. The V gene's germline CDR1 is DFQATT and CDR2 SNEGSKA (reference sequence). CDR3 sequence (DNA): TGCAGTGCTAGATCGCCCTACGAGCAGTACTTC. It translates to CSARSPYEQYF.

The rearrangement uses TRBV20-1 and TRBJ2-7, with D hard to call. Germline V gene lookup returns CDR1 DFQATT and CDR2 SNEGSKA (reference sequence). There are 14 residues in the CDR3. Between the trimmed V and J ends, which lost 0 bases and 3 bases, there was a span of 12 bases. CDR3 sequence reads: CSARDVARSYEQYF. The CDR3 nucleotides read TGCAGTGCTAGAGATGTCGCCAGGAGCTACGAGCAGTACTTC.

This clonotype came up a few times. The chain uses TRBV7-2 and TRBJ1-2, with D tentatively TRBD1 (6 bases). The CDR3 length is 13 residues. Germline V gives CDR1 SGHTA, CDR2 FQGNSA. V dropped 5 bases and J dropped 3 bases, with 10 bases sitting between them. The chain's CDR3 is CASSLRGDYGYTF. In nucleotides, the CDR3 is TGTGCCAGCAGCCTCAGGGGTGACTATGGCTACACCTTC.

This clonotype has ten or more counts. The chain has TRBV10-3 and TRBJ2-2, with TRBD2 matching 12 bases. Germline lookup yields CDR1 ENHRY and CDR2 SYGVKD. J gave up 0 bases and V 5 bases, and 10 bases lay outside the gene matches. This CDR3 is 19 amino acids long. The CDR3 protein is CAISLTGTSGLANTGELFF. The CDR3 DNA reads TGTGCCATCAGTCTTACCGGGACTAGCGGGCTTGCGAACACCGGGGAGCTGTTTTTT.

This sequence joins TRBV6-6 and TRBJ2-1, with TRBD2 identical over 12 bases. The ends lost 8 bases at V and 9 bases at J; junction bases unmatched: 14. The germline gives CDR1 MNHNY, CDR2 SVGAGI (reference sequence). There are 16 residues in the CDR3. Here the CDR3 reads CASASGGAFPIGEQFF. For the CDR3, the DNA is TGTGCCAGCGCTAGCGGGGGGGCATTCCCGATAGGTGAGCAGTTCTTC.

This chain uses TRBV7-9 with TRBJ1-4, with D possibly matching TRBD1 (5 bases). From germline, CDR1 is SEHNR and CDR2 FQNEAQ (reference sequence). This CDR3 is 17 amino acids long. The V and J ends lost 5 bases and 5 bases respectively, with 21 bases between them. In nucleotides, the CDR3 is TGTGCCAGCAGCCAACAGGTGCTAGGCGGGGTGAATGAAAAACTGTTTTTT. Amino acids: CASSQQVLGGVNEKLFF. The full variable domain, rest sourced from reference TRBV7-9 and TRBJ1-4, is DTGVSQNPRHKITKRGQNVTFRCDPISEHNRLYWYRQTLGQGPEFLTYFQNEAQLEKSRLLSDRFSAERPKGSFSTLEIQRTEQGDSAMYLCASSQQVLGGVNEKLFFGSGTQLSVL.

Ten or more counts support this clonotype. This chain links TRBV4-1 with TRBJ2-2, with D tentatively TRBD1 (6 bases). Trimming took off 4 bases at V and 3 bases at J, with 12 bases between the two ends. The CDR3 extends over 15 amino acids. The germline CDR1 and CDR2 sequences are MGHRA and YSYEKL. The DNA for the CDR3 is TGCGCCAGCAGCCTACGGACAGACTACACCGGGGAGCTGTTTTTT. Amino acid sequence: CASSLRTDYTGELFF.

The genes are TRBV7-9 and TRBJ2-3, with D unclear. This CDR3 spans 15 amino acids. The germline gives CDR1 SEHNR, CDR2 FQNEAQ (reference sequence). V lost 3 bases, J lost 2 bases, and 12 bases lay in between. The CDR3 DNA sequence: TGTGCCAGCAGCTTCGGCACGGACCCCACAGATACGCAGTATTTT. It is translated as CASSFGTDPTDTQYF.

This clonotype was picked up many times. The chain has TRBV11-2 and TRBJ2-5; D is perhaps TRBD1 (5 bases). The CDR3 contains 14 residues. CDR1 is SGHAT and CDR2 is FQNNGV in the germline V gene. Between the trimmed V and J ends, which lost 3 bases and 0 bases, there was a span of 8 bases. The CDR3 reads CASSFSTDQETQYF. The CDR3 DNA follows: TGTGCCAGCAGCTTCTCGACAGACCAAGAGACCCAGTACTTC.

In this sample, this clonotype turned up a few times. The V gene is TRBV13, the J gene TRBJ1-4; D not resolved. The CDR3 covers 14 residues. CDR1 is PRHDT and CDR2 is FYEKMQ in the germline V gene (reference sequence). V was shortened by 8 bases and J by 4 bases, with 14 bases between the two germline ends. CDR3 nucleotides: TGTGCCAGCCACAACAGCCAATTTAATGAAAAACTGTTTTTT. Encoded protein: CASHNSQFNEKLFF.

The chain recombines TRBV4-1 with TRBJ2-3; D is uncertain. Trimming removed 4 bases at V and 6 bases at J, with 8 bases between. The germline gives CDR1 MGHRA, CDR2 YSYEKL. The CDR3 has 12 amino acids. The CDR3 DNA reads TGCGCCAGCAGCCTCCCCGGGGATACGCAGTATTTT. Encoded protein: CASSLPGDTQYF.

This clonotype was found many times. The chain's CDR3 is CASSSTRGRLNTGELFF. The CDR3 DNA reads as TGTGCCAGCAGCTCCACGAGGGGGAGGCTGAACACCGGGGAGCTGTTTTTT. This chain joins TRBV7-2 and TRBJ2-2; D possibly matches TRBD1 or TRBD2 (6 bases each). The V end lost 4 bases, the J end lost 1 base, and 16 bases lay between the germline ends. The germline CDR1 and CDR2 sequences are SGHTA and FQGNSA. The CDR3 has 17 residues.

There are many counts of this clonotype. This sequence joins TRBV13 and TRBJ2-1, with D uncertain. The V and J ends lost 0 bases and 6 bases respectively, with 6 bases between them. Germline V gene lookup returns CDR1 PRHDT and CDR2 FYEKMQ (reference sequence). The CDR3 is 13 amino acids. Here the CDR3 DNA reads TGTGCCAGCAGCTTAGGCCTGGCCAATGAGCAGTTCTTC. Protein sequence: CASSLGLANEQFF.

This clonotype was seen repeatedly, ten times or more. The V and J genes are TRBV12-3 or TRBV12-4 and TRBJ1-3; D is perhaps TRBD1 (6 bases). The CDR3 extends over 15 amino acids. The V end was cut by 3 bases, the J end by 4 bases, with 13 bases between. CDR3 in amino acids: CASSFTGFSGNTIYF. Here the CDR3 DNA reads TGTGCCAGCAGTTTCACAGGGTTTTCAGGAAACACCATATATTTT.

This clonotype turned up a few times. J is TRBJ1-5 and V is TRBV10-3, with 9 bases that match TRBD1. V lost 2 bases to trimming and J lost 7 bases; unmatched junction nucleotides: 3. Germline V gene sequence: CDR1 ENHRY, CDR2 SYGVKD. The CDR3 sequence is 14 residues long. CDR3 coding DNA: TGTGCCATCAGTGAGGGGACAGGGAGCCAGCCCCAGCATTTT. Protein: CAISEGTGSQPQHF.

The V and J genes are TRBV5-1 and TRBJ2-7, with D perhaps TRBD1 or TRBD2 (5 bases each). The germline V gene encodes CDR1 SGHRS and CDR2 YFSETQ. Trimming removed 0 bases from V and 0 bases from J, with 13 bases in between. The CDR3 covers 16 residues. This CDR3 reads CASSLAQGPTSYEQYF. In DNA form, the CDR3 reads TGCGCCAGCAGCTTGGCGCAGGGACCGACCTCCTACGAGCAGTACTTC.

At least ten counts were recorded for this clonotype. V and J are TRBV4-3 and TRBJ1-4; 7 bases are a match to TRBD1. There are 17 residues in the CDR3. J lost 8 bases, V lost 0 bases, and 12 bases had no gene match. Germline values: CDR1 LGHNA, CDR2 YSLEER. As DNA, the CDR3 is TGCGCCAGCAGCCAAGATCCCGACGCAGGGGGAGGCGAAAAACTGTTTTTT. It translates to CASSQDPDAGGGEKLFF.

This clonotype has a count of ten or more. The chain combines TRBV2 with TRBJ2-3; 9 bases map to TRBD2. The length of the CDR3 is 16 residues. CDR1 is SNHLY, CDR2 FYNNEI, per germline. V gave up 6 bases and J gave up 0 bases; unmatched junction bases: 7. The CDR3 coding sequence is TGTGCCAGCAGGCCTAGCGGGGATACTAGCACAGATACGCAGTATTTT. This sequence encodes CASRPSGDTSTDTQYF.

In this sample, this clonotype turned up many times. The chain uses TRBV15 and TRBJ2-1; D is possibly TRBD1 (6 bases). The germline V gene has CDR1 LNHNV and CDR2 YYDKDF (reference sequence). This CDR3 is built from 13 residues. Trimming stripped 3 bases from V and 12 bases from J, with 15 bases between. In DNA form, the CDR3 reads TGTGCCACCAGCAGTTCACACACAGGGTGGCAGTTCTTC. Its translation: CATSSSHTGWQFF. Full variable domain (rest looked up from reference TRBV15 and TRBJ2-1): DAMVIQNPRYQVTQFGKPVTLSCSQTLNHNVMYWYQQKSSQAPKLLFHYYDKDFNNEADTPDNFQSRRPNTSFCFLDIRSPGLGDTAMYLCATSSSHTGWQFFGPGTRLTVL.

The chain's CDR3 is CSAWTGNTEAFF. The CDR3 coding sequence is TGCAGTGCTTGGACAGGGAACACTGAAGCTTTCTTT. This chain links TRBV20-1 with TRBJ1-1; 7 positions agree with TRBD1. The CDR3 has 12 amino acids. The junction had 1 base not matched to a gene; V was cut back by 5 bases and J by 1 base. CDR1 and CDR2 from the germline V gene are DFQATT and SNEGSKA (reference sequence).

This clonotype was observed at least ten times. This sequence joins TRBV15 and TRBJ2-3; no firm D call. The germline V gene encodes CDR1 LNHNV and CDR2 YYDKDF (reference sequence). Trimming took off 5 bases at V and 0 bases at J, with 12 bases between the two ends. The CDR3 has 15 residues. CDR3 in DNA: TGTGCCACCAGCGGAAGGACGGTTAGCACAGATACGCAGTATTTT. Its protein is CATSGRTVSTDTQYF. Complete variable domain (other parts from reference TRBV15 and TRBJ2-3): DAMVIQNPRYQVTQFGKPVTLSCSQTLNHNVMYWYQQKSSQAPKLLFHYYDKDFNNEADTPDNFQSRRPNTSFCFLDIRSPGLGDTAMYLCATSGRTVSTDTQYFGPGTRLTVL.

The chain couples TRBV28 to TRBJ2-7, with 12 positions matching TRBD1. The CDR3 is 15 amino acids. Germline V CDR1 and CDR2: MDHEN, SYDVKM. The J segment lost 3 bases and the V segment lost 5 bases, leaving 5 bases of the junction unmatched. This CDR3 reads CASSEGTGGYYEQYV. The DNA for the CDR3 is TGTGCCAGCAGTGAAGGGACAGGGGGCTACTACGAGCAGTACGTC.